This T cell receptor beta chain derives from a study of T cells in Graves' hyperthyroidism and ophthalmopathy. This clonotype was seen many times. No antigen is known for it. Study-level results: The majority of expanded thyroid clonotypes above 0.001 also appeared in blood.

Amplification yielded TCR beta CDR3 regions, with RNA transcripts as the source. HTBI primers were used for first-round RT-PCR of the TCR CDR3. MiXCR, applied by TCRdb to the multiplex PCR reads, yields one record per CDR3 protein. Of 330,000 or so distinct CDR3 sequences listed, roughly 19% are singletons. A Clinical Activity Score of at least 3, a NOSPECS grade of at least 4 and a duration under 3 months were recorded in the ophthalmopathy patients. Each 10 ml fresh peripheral blood draw supplied the PBMCs. The sample comprised blood. This clonotype was sampled from a man in his fifties with Graves' ophthalmopathy.

This CDR3 is CASSLGGSGRGGETQYF. Here the CDR3 DNA reads TGTGCCAGCAGCCTTGGGGGTAGCGGGAGAGGTGGGGAGACCCAGTACTTC. V and J are TRBV7-2 and TRBJ2-5; 9 bases are shared with TRBD2. From germline, CDR1 is SGHTA and CDR2 FQGNSA. V dropped 5 bases and J dropped 5; count of bases not matched to a gene: 15. The CDR3 has 17 amino acids. Complete variable domain (other parts from reference TRBV7-2 and TRBJ2-5): GAGVSQSPSNKVTEKGKDVELRCDPISGHTALYWYRQSLGQGLEFLIYFQGNSAPDKSGLPSDRFSAERTGGSVSTLTIQRTQQEDSAVYLCASSLGGSGRGGETQYFGPGTRLLVL.